The T cell receptor beta chain under discussion was sequenced for a study of T-cell memory formation after mild COVID-19. Overall study context: Clusters were largely donor specific. Study observations and caveats: Specificity for SARS-CoV-2 was not confirmed among the second-wave clones peaking on day 37.

This clonotype was counted a few times. Its target is unknown. Sample barcodes and UMIs were carried by the TCR alpha and TCR beta cDNA libraries that 5'RACE generated with constant-segment primers. In TCRdb, the 5' RACE reads were re-called with MiXCR into one record per CDR3 protein. The profile shows 300,000 to 400,000 distinct CDR3 sequences, more than 20% of them singletons. The V and J ends lost 4 bases and 2 bases respectively, with 13 bases between them. Germline V gene lookup returns CDR1 SGHRS and CDR2 YFSETQ. This CDR3 comprises 14 residues. The receptor was derived from an adult woman who had mild COVID-19 (a few samples of this study predate the infection). Cell type and time point are not known. The chain uses TRBV5-1 and TRBJ2-7; TRBD2 is a possible D gene (5 bases). Sequences were obtained from PBMCs or a T cell subset sorted from them (not recorded which). CDR3 loop: CASSPEDGAYEQYF. The DNA for the CDR3 is TGCGCCAGCAGCCCGGAGGACGGCGCCTACGAGCAGTACTTC.